Sequencing of this T cell receptor beta chain was carried out in a study of Ad26.COV2.S vaccination and SARS-CoV-2 variants. Treatment here: about 20 received Ad26.COV2.S at low or high dose, single or two shots; five or six received placebo; per-sample allocation not given. Samples came from day 63 after the first vaccine or placebo injection. Study-level points and caveats: Breadth measured for non-spike TCRs was similar across vaccine and placebo recipients.

Some clones are missing from TCRdb's copy, which holds only in-frame ones; the method was immunoSEQ multiplex PCR. The sample holds some 330,000 clones, roughly nine tenths seen once. As concerns this clone: The antigen is undetermined.

The TCR sequence derives from a person aged 18-60 years who received the Ad26.COV2.S COVID-19 vaccine or a placebo. This specimen was peripheral blood, taken in a trial of Ad26.COV2.S vaccine versus placebo.

The CDR3 loop reads CASSFSANTNTEAFF. DNA for the CDR3: TGTGCCAGCAGCTTCTCTGCCAATACCAACACTGAAGCTTTCTTT. This chain uses TRBV5-4 with TRBJ1-1; D uncertain. Germline V gene lookup returns CDR1 SGHNT and CDR2 YYREEE (reference sequence). CDR3 length: 15 residues. V lost 2 bases to trimming and J lost 2 bases, with 13 bases between them.